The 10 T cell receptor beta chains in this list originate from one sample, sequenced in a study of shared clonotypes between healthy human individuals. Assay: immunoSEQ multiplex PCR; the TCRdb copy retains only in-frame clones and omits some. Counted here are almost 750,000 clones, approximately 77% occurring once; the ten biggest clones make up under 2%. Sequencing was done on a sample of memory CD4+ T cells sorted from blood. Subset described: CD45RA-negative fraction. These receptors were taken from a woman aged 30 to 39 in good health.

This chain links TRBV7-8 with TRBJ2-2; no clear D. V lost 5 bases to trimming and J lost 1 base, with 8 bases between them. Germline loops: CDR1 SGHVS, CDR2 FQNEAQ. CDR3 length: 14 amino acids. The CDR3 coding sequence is TGTGCCAGCAGCCCAGCCAGGAACACCGGGGAGCTGTTTTTT. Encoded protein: CASSPARNTGELFF.

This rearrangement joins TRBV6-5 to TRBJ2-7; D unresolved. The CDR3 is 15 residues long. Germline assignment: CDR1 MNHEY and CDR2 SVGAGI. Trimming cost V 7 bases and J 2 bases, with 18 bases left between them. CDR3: CASNERRTVPYEQYF. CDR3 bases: TGTGCCAGCAACGAAAGAAGGACGGTCCCCTACGAGCAGTACTTC.

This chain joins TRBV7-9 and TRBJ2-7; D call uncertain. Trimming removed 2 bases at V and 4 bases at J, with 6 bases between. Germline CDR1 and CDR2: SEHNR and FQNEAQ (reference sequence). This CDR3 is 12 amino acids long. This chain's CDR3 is CASSLLEYEQYF. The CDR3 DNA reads TGTGCCAGCAGCTTACTAGAATACGAGCAGTACTTC.

CDR3 loop: CASSMAVGGFQYF. The CDR3 region has the DNA TGTGCCAGTAGTATGGCAGTCGGCGGTTTTCAGTACTTC. The chain carries TRBV19 and TRBJ2-4; no definite D call. Trimming cost V 3 bases and J 11 bases, with 14 bases left between them. Germline V gene data show CDR1 as LNHDA and CDR2 as SQIVND (reference sequence). This CDR3 comprises 13 residues.

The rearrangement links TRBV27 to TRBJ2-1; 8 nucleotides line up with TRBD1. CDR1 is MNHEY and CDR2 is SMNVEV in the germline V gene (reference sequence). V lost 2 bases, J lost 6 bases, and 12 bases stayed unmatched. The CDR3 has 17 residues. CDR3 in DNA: TGTGCCAGCAGTTTACGACTGACAGGGGTCTTGTCCAATGAGCAGTTCTTC. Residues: CASSLRLTGVLSNEQFF.

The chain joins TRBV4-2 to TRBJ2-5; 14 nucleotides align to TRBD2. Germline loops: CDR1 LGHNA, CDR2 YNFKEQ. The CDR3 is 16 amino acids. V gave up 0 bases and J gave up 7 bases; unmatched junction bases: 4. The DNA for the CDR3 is TGTGCCAGCAGCCAAGATCAGACTAGCGGGAGGGGGACCCAGTACTTC. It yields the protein CASSQDQTSGRGTQYF.

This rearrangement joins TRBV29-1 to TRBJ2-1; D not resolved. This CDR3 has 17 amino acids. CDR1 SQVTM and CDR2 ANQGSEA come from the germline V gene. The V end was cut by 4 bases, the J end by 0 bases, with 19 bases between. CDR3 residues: CSVGASAATSSYNEQFF. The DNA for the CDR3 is TGCAGCGTTGGGGCCTCGGCGGCGACGAGCTCCTACAATGAGCAGTTCTTC.

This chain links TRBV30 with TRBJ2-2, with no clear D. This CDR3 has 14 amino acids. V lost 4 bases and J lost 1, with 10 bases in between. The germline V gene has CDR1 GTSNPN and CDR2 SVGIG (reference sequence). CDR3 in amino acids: CAWTCWVNTGELFF. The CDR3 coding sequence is TGTGCCTGGACGTGCTGGGTGAACACCGGGGAGCTGTTTTTT.

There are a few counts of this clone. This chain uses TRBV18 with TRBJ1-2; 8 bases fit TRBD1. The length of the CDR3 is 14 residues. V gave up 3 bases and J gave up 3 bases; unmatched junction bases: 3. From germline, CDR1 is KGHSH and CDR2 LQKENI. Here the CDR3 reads CASSPTGGDYGYTF. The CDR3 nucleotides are TGTGCCAGCTCACCTACAGGGGGAGACTATGGCTACACCTTC.

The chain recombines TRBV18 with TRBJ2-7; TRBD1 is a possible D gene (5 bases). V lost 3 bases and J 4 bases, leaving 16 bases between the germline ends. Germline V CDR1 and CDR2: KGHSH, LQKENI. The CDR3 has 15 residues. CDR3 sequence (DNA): TGTGCCAGCTCACCGGGGCACCTAGGTCCGTACGAGCAGTACTTC. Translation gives CASSPGHLGPYEQYF.